The 18 T cell receptor beta chains reported below all come from one sample, sequenced in a study of T cell changes during pregnancy in multiple sclerosis. Only in-frame clones appear in the TCRdb table, and some are missing; sequencing was by immunoSEQ multiplex PCR. The data contain 100,000 to 110,000 clones, about 90% of them seen just once; the ten biggest clones take up 1.9%. Material: peripheral blood, obtained after pregnancy. These receptors all come from a female donor with multiple sclerosis, enrolled in a pregnancy study.

The chain recombines TRBV7-2 with TRBJ2-1; 7 positions match TRBD2. Germline values: CDR1 SGHTA, CDR2 FQGNSA. V lost 0 bases to trimming and J lost 4 bases; unmatched junction nucleotides: 18. CDR3 length: 20 amino acids. CDR3 nucleotide sequence: TGTGCCAGCAGCTTAGCGCGGCGAGCGGGAAGACTTACAAGATACAATGAGCAGTTCTTC. This codes for CASSLARRAGRLTRYNEQFF. Looking up the rest from reference TRBV7-2 and TRBJ2-1 gives the full variable domain: GAGVSQSPSNKVTEKGKDVELRCDPISGHTALYWYRQSLGQGLEFLIYFQGNSAPDKSGLPSDRFSAERTGGSVSTLTIQRTQQEDSAVYLCASSLARRAGRLTRYNEQFFGPGTRLTVL.

This clone appeared a single time. The rearrangement uses TRBV27 and TRBJ1-6; 8 bases are shared with TRBD1. Losses at the gene ends were 6 bases for V and 7 bases for J; bases not matched to a gene: 8. This CDR3 is 15 amino acids long. Germline lookup yields CDR1 MNHEY and CDR2 SMNVEV (reference sequence). CDR3 nucleotides: TGTGCCAGCAGAGATTGGACAGGGCTAAATTCACCCCTCCACTTT. This translates into CASRDWTGLNSPLHF.

This clone was seen once. The CDR3 loop is CASSIGRLTYEQYF. CDR3 in DNA: TGCGCCAGCAGCATCGGGAGGTTAACCTACGAGCAGTACTTC. This chain uses TRBV10-2 with TRBJ2-7; 7 bases map to TRBD2. With 6 bases clipped from V and 2 bases from J, the junction kept 7 bases outside the gene matches. Germline assignment: CDR1 WSHSY and CDR2 SAAADI. The CDR3 is 14 amino acids.

V and J are TRBV5-5 and TRBJ2-2; tentatively, D is TRBD2 (7 bases). The germline V gene encodes CDR1 SGHKS and CDR2 YYEKEE (reference sequence). This CDR3 comprises 17 residues. Trimming took 2 bases from V and 7 from J, leaving 21 bases between them. The CDR3 is CASSFAGSRGLGGELFF. The CDR3 DNA follows: TGTGCCAGCAGCTTCGCGGGATCGCGGGGGCTGGGCGGGGAGCTGTTTTTT. The full variable domain, completed using reference TRBV5-5 and TRBJ2-2, is DAGVTQSPTHLIKTRGQQVTLRCSPISGHKSVSWYQQVLGQGPQFIFQYYEKEERGRGNFPDRFSARQFPNYSSELNVNALLLGDSALYLCASSFAGSRGLGGELFFGEGSRLTVL.

The J gene is TRBJ2-1, the V gene TRBV30; no reliable D call. V shed 1 base and J shed 5 bases, with 6 bases lying between them. Germline V gene sequence: CDR1 GTSNPN, CDR2 SVGIG (reference sequence). The CDR3 spans 12 residues. In nucleotides, the CDR3 is TGTGCCTGGAGTGGAGGAGACAATGAGCAGTTCTTC. Amino acids: CAWSGGDNEQFF.

The CDR3 region is CASSLSRDRGNTEAFF. In DNA, the CDR3 is TGTGCCAGCAGCTTATCCCGGGACAGGGGGAACACTGAAGCTTTCTTT. The chain is built from TRBV7-9 and TRBJ1-1; 10 bases fit TRBD1. Germline trimming cut 2 bases from V and 1 base from J; bases unmatched to any gene: 4. Looked up from germline, CDR1 is SEHNR and CDR2 is FQNEAQ (reference sequence). This CDR3 comprises 16 residues. Looking up the rest from reference TRBV7-9 and TRBJ1-1 gives the full variable domain: DTGVSQNPRHKITKRGQNVTFRCDPISEHNRLYWYRQTLGQGPEFLTYFQNEAQLEKSRLLSDRFSAERPKGSFSTLEIQRTEQGDSAMYLCASSLSRDRGNTEAFFGQGTRLTVV.

This chain connects TRBV5-5 to TRBJ2-5; tentatively, D is TRBD1 (5 bases). CDR3 length equals 14 residues. In germline, CDR1 is SGHKS, CDR2 YYEKEE (reference sequence). V was cut by 2 bases and J by 4 bases, with 12 bases left in between. CDR3 bases: TGTGCCAGCAGCTTAGTAGGGGTGAGAGAGACCCAGTACTTC. Translating it yields CASSLVGVRETQYF.

The chain joins TRBV11-1 to TRBJ2-4, with TRBD1 identical over 7 bases. This CDR3 spans 14 amino acids. Germline loops: CDR1 SGHAT, CDR2 FQDESV (reference sequence). The J segment lost 1 base and the V segment lost 4 bases, leaving 1 base of the junction unmatched. This CDR3 reads CASSSDRAKNIQYF. CDR3 bases: TGTGCCAGCAGCTCGGACAGGGCCAAAAACATTCAGTACTTC.

V and J are TRBV5-1 and TRBJ2-2, with 14 bases aligning to TRBD2. The CDR3 loop spans 19 amino acids. Per the germline V gene, CDR1 is SGHRS and CDR2 is YFSETQ. The V segment lost 4 bases and the J segment 4 bases; nucleotides outside the gene matches: 12. Here the CDR3 DNA reads TGCGCCAGCAGCCCTGGACTAGCGGGAGGCGGCAGGATCACCGGGGAGCTGTTTTTT. It specifies CASSPGLAGGGRITGELFF.

The V gene is TRBV6-5, the J gene TRBJ2-3; D might be TRBD2 (6 bases). The germline V gene encodes CDR1 MNHEY and CDR2 SVGAGI. The CDR3 is 15 residues long. The V end was cut by 6 bases, the J end by 0 bases, with 13 bases between. The CDR3, as DNA: TGTGCCAGCAGGAGGGCGGGGTCTAGCACAGATACGCAGTATTTT. Amino acids: CASRRAGSSTDTQYF.

The gene calls are TRBV7-8 and TRBJ1-1; 7 bases align to TRBD1. With 6 bases clipped from V and 4 bases from J, the junction kept 8 bases outside the gene matches. Germline V gene lookup returns CDR1 SGHVS and CDR2 FQNEAQ. This CDR3 has 14 amino acids. The CDR3: CASRGTAASTEAFF. As DNA, the CDR3 is TGTGCCAGCAGGGGGACAGCGGCTAGCACTGAAGCTTTCTTT.

This chain connects TRBV28 to TRBJ1-5; D gene unclear. This CDR3 is 13 amino acids long. CDR1 and CDR2 (germline): MDHEN, SYDVKM. Between the trimmed V and J ends, which lost 6 bases and 0 bases, there was a span of 6 bases. CDR3: CASRIDSNQPQHF. The CDR3 region has the DNA TGTGCCAGCAGAATAGATAGCAATCAGCCCCAGCATTTT.

The V gene is TRBV19, the J gene TRBJ2-1, with TRBD2 matching over 10 bases. Germline CDR1 and CDR2: LNHDA and SQIVND (reference sequence). V gave up 6 bases and J gave up 6 bases; unmatched junction bases: 8. The CDR3 length is 15 residues. The CDR3 sequence is CASRPLAGTSNEQFF. CDR3 DNA sequence: TGTGCCAGTAGGCCACTAGCGGGGACAAGCAATGAGCAGTTCTTC.

This clone was seen only once. The chain has TRBV27 and TRBJ1-2, with TRBD1 matching 8 bases. This CDR3 contains 13 residues. Losses at the gene ends were 6 bases for V and 8 bases for J; bases not matched to a gene: 8. CDR1 is MNHEY, CDR2 SMNVEV, per germline (reference sequence). This CDR3 is CASRDRTGHGYTF. For the CDR3, the DNA is TGTGCCAGCAGAGATCGGACAGGGCACGGCTACACCTTC.

The V call is TRBV6-1, the J call TRBJ1-2; 7 bases fit TRBD1. The CDR3 length is 16 residues. V was clipped by 0 bases and J by 2 bases; unmatched bases: 6. The germline V gene has CDR1 MNHNS and CDR2 SASEGT. CDR3 in amino acids: CASSEAPGGRNYGYTF. The CDR3 coding sequence is TGTGCCAGCAGTGAAGCGCCAGGGGGGAGAAACTATGGCTACACCTTC.

The rearrangement uses TRBV10-3 and TRBJ1-4; D ambiguous. With 6 bases removed from V and 8 bases from J, the gap between germline ends came to 16 bases. This CDR3 is 14 amino acids long. Germline CDR1 and CDR2: ENHRY and SYGVKD. CDR3 loop: CAISGARTGEKLFF. Here the CDR3 DNA reads TGTGCCATCAGCGGCGCTCGGACGGGAGAAAAACTGTTTTTT.

This clone showed up just a few times. The CDR3 bases are TGTGCCACCCGGACAGCTGGAAACACCATATATTTT. It specifies CATRTAGNTIYF. The chain combines TRBV6-1 with TRBJ1-3; D is possibly TRBD1 (6 bases). Germline lookup yields CDR1 MNHNS and CDR2 SASEGT. The CDR3 contains 12 residues. Trimming took 10 bases from V and 2 from J, leaving 9 bases between them.

The chain uses TRBV15 and TRBJ2-1, with 9 bases that match TRBD2. CDR1 and CDR2 from the germline V gene are LNHNV and YYDKDF (reference sequence). CDR3 length equals 15 residues. V trimming: 3 bases; J trimming: 5 bases; junction bases outside the gene matches: 5. Here the CDR3 reads CATSRGLAPDNEQFF. DNA of the CDR3: TGTGCCACCAGCAGGGGACTAGCTCCAGACAATGAGCAGTTCTTC.